This T cell receptor beta chain was sequenced for a study of CD8+ T cells in alopecia areata. The sequencing template was cDNA reverse transcribed from extracted RNA. Method: immunoSEQ multiplex PCR; TCRdb's copy keeps in-frame clones and lacks some. The profile covers over 100,000 clones, with about 59% appearing a single time and 12% taken by the ten largest. Study-wide results and limits: In scalp, tofacitinib significantly decreased clonality and expanded CD8+ clones among the top 100.

A note on this clone: The antigen remains undetermined. A read error may be the cause here, since a much bigger clone is one base away.

CDR1 and CDR2 (germline): SGHVS, FNYEAQ. The CDR3 is 13 residues long. V was clipped by 1 base and J by 3 bases, with 3 bases between them. The treatment was: oral pan-JAK inhibitor, 5-10 mg twice daily. The study team obtained lesional scalp punch biopsies and peripheral blood from alopecia areata patients. This material consisted of CD8+ T cells sorted from blood, taken at week 24, from a patient treated with tofacitinib. The chain couples TRBV7-6 to TRBJ2-2, with D unresolved. This sequence was found in a human donor with alopecia areata. The CDR3 protein is CASSLGDTGELFF. The CDR3 DNA reads as TGTGCCAGCAGCTTAGGGGACACCGGGGAGCTGTTTTTT. The variable domain in full, with the rest retrieved from reference TRBV7-6 and TRBJ2-2, is GAGVSQSPRYKVTKRGQDVALRCDPISGHVSLYWYRQALGQGPEFLTYFNYEAQQDKSGLPNDRFSAERPEGSISTLTIQRTEQRDSAMYRCASSLGDTGELFFGEGSRLTVL.